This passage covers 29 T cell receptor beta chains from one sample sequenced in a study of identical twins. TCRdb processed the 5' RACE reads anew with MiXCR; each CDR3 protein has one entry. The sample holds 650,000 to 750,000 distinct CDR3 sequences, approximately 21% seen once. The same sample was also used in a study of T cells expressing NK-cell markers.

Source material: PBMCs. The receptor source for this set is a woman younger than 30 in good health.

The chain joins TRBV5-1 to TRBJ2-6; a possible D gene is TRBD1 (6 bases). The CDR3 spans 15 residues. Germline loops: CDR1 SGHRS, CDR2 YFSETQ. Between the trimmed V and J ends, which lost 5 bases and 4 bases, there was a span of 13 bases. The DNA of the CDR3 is TGCGCCAGCAGTGAACAGGGTGCCGGGGCCAACGTCCTGACTTTC. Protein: CASSEQGAGANVLTF.

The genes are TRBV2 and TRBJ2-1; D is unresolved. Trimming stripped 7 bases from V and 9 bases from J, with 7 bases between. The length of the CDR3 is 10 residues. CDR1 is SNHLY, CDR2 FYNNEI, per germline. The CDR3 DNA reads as TGTGCCAGCACCACTCTTGAGCAGTTCTTC. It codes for CASTTLEQFF.

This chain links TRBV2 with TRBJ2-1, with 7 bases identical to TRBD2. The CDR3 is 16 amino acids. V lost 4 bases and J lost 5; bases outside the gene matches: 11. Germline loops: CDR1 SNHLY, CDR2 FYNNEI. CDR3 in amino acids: CASSAPREREDNEQFF. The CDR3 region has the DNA TGTGCCAGCAGTGCCCCCAGGGAGCGGGAAGACAATGAGCAGTTCTTC.

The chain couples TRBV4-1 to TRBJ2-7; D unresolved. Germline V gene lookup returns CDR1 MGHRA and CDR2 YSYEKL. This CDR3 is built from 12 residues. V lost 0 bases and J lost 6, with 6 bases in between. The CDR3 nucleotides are TGCGCCAGCAGCCAAGATGCCAGCGAGCAGTACTTC. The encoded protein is CASSQDASEQYF.

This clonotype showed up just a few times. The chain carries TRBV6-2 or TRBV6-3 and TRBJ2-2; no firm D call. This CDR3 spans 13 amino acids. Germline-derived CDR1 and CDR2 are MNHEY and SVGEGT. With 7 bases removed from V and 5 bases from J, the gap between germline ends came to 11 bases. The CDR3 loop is CASTNPSTGELFF. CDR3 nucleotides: TGTGCCAGCACAAACCCGTCGACCGGGGAGCTGTTTTTT.

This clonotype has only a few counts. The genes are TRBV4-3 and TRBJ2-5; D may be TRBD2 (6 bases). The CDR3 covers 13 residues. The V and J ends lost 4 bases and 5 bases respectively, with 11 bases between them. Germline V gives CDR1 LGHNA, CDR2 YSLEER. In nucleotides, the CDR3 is TGCGCCAGCAGCCGGGCGGGATATGAGACCCAGTACTTC. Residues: CASSRAGYETQYF.

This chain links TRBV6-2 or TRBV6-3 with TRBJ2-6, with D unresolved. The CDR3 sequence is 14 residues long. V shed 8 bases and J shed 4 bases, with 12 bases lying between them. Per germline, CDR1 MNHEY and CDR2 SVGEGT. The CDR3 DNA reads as TGTGCCAGCGATAATGGAAGAGGGGCCAACGTCCTGACTTTC. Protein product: CASDNGRGANVLTF.

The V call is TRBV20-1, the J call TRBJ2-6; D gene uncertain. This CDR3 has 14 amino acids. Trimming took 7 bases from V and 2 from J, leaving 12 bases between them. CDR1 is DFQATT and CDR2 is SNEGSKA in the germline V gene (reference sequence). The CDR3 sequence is CSVSHSPGANVLTF. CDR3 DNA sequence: TGCAGTGTTTCTCACAGCCCTGGGGCCAACGTCCTGACTTTC.

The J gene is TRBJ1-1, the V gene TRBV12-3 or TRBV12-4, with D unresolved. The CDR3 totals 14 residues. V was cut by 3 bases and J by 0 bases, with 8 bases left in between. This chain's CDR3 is CASSFRQMNTEAFF. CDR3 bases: TGTGCCAGCAGTTTTAGGCAAATGAACACTGAAGCTTTCTTT.

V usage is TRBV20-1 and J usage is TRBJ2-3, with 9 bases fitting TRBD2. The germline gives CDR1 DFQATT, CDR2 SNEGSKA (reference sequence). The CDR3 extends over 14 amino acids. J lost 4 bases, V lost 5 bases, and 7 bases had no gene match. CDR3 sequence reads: CSAFPSGRSDTQYF. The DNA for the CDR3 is TGCAGTGCTTTCCCCAGCGGGAGGTCAGATACGCAGTATTTT.

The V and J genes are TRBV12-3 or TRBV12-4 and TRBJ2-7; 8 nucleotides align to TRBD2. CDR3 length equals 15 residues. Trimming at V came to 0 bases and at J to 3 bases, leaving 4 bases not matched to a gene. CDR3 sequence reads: CASSLAPREVYEQYF. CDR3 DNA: TGTGCCAGCAGTTTAGCCCCGCGGGAGGTCTACGAGCAGTACTTC.

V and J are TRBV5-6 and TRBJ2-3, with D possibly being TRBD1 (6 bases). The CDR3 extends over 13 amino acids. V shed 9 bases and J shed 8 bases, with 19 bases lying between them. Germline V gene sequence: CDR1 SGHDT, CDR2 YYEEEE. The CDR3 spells CAMSPGVLCTQYF. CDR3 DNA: TGTGCCATGAGCCCAGGGGTCCTATGTACGCAGTATTTT.

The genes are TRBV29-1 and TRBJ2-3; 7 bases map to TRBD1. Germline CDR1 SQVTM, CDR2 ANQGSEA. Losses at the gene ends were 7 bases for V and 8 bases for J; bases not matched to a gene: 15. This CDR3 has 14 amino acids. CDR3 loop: CSARQGNTQGTQYF. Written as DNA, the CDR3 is TGCAGCGCCCGACAGGGAAACACACAGGGTACGCAGTATTTT.

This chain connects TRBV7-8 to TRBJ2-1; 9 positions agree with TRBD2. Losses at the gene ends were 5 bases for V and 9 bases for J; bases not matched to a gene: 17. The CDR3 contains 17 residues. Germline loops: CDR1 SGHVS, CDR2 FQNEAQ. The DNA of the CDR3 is TGTGCCAGCAGCCCCGGGGCGGGGACTAGCCCTACGGGTGAGCAGTTCTTC. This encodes CASSPGAGTSPTGEQFF.

CDR3 DNA: TGTGCCATCAGTGAGTCGAAAGGACAGGGGTTCTACGAGCAGTACTTC. Amino acids: CAISESKGQGFYEQYF. The chain links TRBV10-3 to TRBJ2-7; 9 nucleotides match TRBD1. The trim removed 0 bases at V and 3 bases at J, leaving 6 bases unmatched. The CDR3 covers 16 residues. From germline, CDR1 is ENHRY and CDR2 SYGVKD.

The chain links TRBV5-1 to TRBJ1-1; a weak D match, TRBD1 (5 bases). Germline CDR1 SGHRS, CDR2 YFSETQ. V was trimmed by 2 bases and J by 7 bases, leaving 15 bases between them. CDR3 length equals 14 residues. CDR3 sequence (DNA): TGCGCCAGCAGCTTAGGGCAGGGACCCTATGAAGCTTTCTTT. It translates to CASSLGQGPYEAFF.

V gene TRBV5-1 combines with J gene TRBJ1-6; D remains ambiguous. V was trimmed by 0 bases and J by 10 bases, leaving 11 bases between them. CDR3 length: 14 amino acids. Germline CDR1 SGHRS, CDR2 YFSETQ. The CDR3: CASSLERTHSPLHF. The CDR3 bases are TGCGCCAGCAGCTTGGAACGGACTCACTCACCCCTCCACTTT. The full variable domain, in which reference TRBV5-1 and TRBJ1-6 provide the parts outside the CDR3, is KAGVTQTPRYLIKTRGQQVTLSCSPISGHRSVSWYQQTPGQGLQFLFEYFSETQRNKGNFPGRFSGRQFSNSRSEMNVSTLELGDSALYLCASSLERTHSPLHFGNGTRLTVT.

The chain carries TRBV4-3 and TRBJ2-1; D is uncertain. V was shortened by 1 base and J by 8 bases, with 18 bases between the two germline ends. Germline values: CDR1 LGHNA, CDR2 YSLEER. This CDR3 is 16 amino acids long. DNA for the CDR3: TGCGCCAGCAGCCAAGTAAAAGAGATAATTCCCGATGAGCAGTTCTTC. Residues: CASSQVKEIIPDEQFF.

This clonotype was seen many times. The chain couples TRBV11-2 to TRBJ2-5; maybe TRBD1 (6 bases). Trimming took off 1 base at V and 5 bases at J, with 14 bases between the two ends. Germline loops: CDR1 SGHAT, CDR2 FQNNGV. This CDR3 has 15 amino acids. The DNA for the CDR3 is TGTGCCAGCAGCTTAGCCGGACAGCCGAGGGAGACCCAGTACTTC. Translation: CASSLAGQPRETQYF.

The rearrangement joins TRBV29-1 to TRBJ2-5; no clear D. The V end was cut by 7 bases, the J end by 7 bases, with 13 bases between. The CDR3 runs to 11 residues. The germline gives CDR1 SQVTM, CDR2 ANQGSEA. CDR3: CSAQAAGTQYF. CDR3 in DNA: TGCAGCGCCCAGGCAGCAGGGACCCAGTACTTC.

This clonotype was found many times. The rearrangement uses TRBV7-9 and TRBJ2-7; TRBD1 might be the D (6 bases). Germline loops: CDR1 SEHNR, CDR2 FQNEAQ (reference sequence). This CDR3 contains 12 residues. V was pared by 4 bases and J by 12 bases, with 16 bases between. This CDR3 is CASSYGTGLGYF. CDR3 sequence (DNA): TGTGCCAGCAGCTACGGAACAGGGTTGGGGTACTTC.

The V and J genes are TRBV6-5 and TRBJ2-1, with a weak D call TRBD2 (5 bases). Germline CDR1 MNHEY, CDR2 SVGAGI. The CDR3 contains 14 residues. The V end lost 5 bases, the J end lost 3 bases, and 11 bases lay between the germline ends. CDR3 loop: CASSNQRVYNEQFF. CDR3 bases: TGTGCCAGCAGTAACCAGAGGGTCTACAATGAGCAGTTCTTC.

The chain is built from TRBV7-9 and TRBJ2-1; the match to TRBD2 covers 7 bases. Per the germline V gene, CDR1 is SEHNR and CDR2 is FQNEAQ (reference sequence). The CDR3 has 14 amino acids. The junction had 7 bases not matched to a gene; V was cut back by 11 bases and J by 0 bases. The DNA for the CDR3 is TGTGCCGGACGAGGCGGGAGCTCCTACAATGAGCAGTTCTTC. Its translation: CAGRGGSSYNEQFF.

The CDR3 DNA is TGTGCCTGGAGTAGGGACAGACTATCCTACAATGAGCAGTTCTTC. It encodes CAWSRDRLSYNEQFF. This chain connects TRBV30 to TRBJ2-1; 7 bases are a match to TRBD1. J was trimmed by 1 base and V by 2 bases; bases with no gene match: 5. CDR3 length: 15 residues. Germline V gene data show CDR1 as GTSNPN and CDR2 as SVGIG (reference sequence).

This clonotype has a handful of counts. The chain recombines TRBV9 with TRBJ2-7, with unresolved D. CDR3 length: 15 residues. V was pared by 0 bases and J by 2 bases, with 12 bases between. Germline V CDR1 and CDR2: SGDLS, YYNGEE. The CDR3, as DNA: TGTGCCAGCAGCGTAGCTCTCGGCAGCGCCTACGAGCAGTACTTC. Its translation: CASSVALGSAYEQYF.

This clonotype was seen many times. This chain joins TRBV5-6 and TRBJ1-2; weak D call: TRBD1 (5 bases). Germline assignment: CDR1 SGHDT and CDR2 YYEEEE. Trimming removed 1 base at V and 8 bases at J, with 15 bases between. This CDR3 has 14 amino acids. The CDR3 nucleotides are TGTGCCAGCAGCTTGACTCAGGGAACTGGAGGCTACACCTTC. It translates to CASSLTQGTGGYTF. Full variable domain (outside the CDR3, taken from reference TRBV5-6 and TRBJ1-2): DAGVTQSPTHLIKTRGQQVTLRCSPKSGHDTVSWYQQALGQGPQFIFQYYEEEERQRGNFPDRFSGHQFPNYSSELNVNALLLGDSALYLCASSLTQGTGGYTFGSGTRLTVV.

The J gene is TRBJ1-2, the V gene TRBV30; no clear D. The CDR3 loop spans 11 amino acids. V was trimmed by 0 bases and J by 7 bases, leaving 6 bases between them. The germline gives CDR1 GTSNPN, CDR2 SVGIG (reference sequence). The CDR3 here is CAWSVGGGYTF. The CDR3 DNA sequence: TGTGCCTGGAGTGTTGGAGGTGGCTACACCTTC.

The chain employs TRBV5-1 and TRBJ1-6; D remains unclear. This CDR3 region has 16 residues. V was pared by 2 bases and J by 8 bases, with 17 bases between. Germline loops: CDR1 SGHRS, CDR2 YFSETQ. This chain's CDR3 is CASSLPGSRFDSPLHF. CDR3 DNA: TGCGCCAGCAGCTTACCCGGGTCGCGGTTCGATTCACCCCTCCACTTT.

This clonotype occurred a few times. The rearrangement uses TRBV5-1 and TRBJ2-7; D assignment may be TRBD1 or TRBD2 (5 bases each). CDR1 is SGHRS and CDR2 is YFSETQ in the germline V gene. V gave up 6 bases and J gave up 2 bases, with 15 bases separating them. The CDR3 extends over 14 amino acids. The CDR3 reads CASKWDGKPYEQYF. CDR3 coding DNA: TGCGCCAGCAAGTGGGACGGAAAACCCTACGAGCAGTACTTC.